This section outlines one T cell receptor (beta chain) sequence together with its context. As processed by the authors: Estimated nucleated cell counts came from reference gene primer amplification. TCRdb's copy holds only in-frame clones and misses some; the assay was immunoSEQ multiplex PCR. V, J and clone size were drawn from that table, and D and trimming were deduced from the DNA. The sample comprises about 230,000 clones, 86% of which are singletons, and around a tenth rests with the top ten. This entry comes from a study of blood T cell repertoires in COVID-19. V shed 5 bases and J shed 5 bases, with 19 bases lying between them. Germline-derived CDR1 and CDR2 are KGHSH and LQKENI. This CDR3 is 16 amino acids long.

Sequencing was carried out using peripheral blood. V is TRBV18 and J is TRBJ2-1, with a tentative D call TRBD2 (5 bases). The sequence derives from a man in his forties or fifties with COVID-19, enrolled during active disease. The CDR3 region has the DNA TGTGCCAGCTCAGCCCTTAGCGTATTTGGGGACAATGAGCAGTTCTTC. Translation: CASSALSVFGDNEQFF.